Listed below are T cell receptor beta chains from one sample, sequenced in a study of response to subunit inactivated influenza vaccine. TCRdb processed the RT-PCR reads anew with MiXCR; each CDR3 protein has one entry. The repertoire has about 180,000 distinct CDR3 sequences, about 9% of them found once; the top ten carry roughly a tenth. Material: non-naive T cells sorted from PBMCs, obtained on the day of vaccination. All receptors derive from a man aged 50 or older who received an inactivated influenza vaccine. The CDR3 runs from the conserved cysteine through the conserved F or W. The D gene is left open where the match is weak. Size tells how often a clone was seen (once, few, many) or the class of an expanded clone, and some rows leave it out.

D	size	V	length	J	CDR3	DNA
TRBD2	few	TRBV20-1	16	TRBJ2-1	CSARINGGARENEQFF	TGCAGTGCTAGAATAAACGGGGGGGCCCGGGAGAATGAGCAGTTCTTC
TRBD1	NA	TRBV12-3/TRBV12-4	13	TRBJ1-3	CASKQGAGNTIYF	TGTGCCAGCAAACAGGGGGCTGGAAACACCATATATTTT
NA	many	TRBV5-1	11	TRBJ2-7	CASSLVGEQYF	TGCGCCAGCAGCTTGGTGGGGGAGCAGTACTTC
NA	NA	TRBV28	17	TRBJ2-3	CASSSSYTGAVTDTQYF	TGTGCCAGCAGTTCCTCCTATACGGGAGCAGTTACAGATACGCAGTATTTT
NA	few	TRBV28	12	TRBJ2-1	CASSFVGDEQFF	TGTGCCAGCAGTTTTGTCGGGGATGAGCAGTTCTTC
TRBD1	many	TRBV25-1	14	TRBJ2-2	CASKGQGVSGELFF	TGTGCCAGCAAGGGACAGGGGGTATCCGGGGAGCTGTTTTTT
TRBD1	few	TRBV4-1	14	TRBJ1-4	CASSPGQGAEKLFF	TGCGCCAGCAGCCCTGGACAGGGTGCGGAAAAACTGTTTTTT
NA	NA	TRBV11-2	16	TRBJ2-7	CASSLEGGPDSYEQYF	TGTGCCAGCAGCTTAGAGGGGGGTCCAGACTCCTACGAGCAGTACTTC
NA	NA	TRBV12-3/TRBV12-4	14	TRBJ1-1	CASSIGTTNTEAFF	TGTGCCAGCAGTATCGGGACAACCAACACTGAAGCTTTCTTT
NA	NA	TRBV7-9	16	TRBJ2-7	CASSFLGTASSYEQYF	TGTGCCAGCAGCTTCCTCGGGACGGCCAGCTCCTACGAGCAGTACTTC
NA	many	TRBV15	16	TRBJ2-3	CATSRSRETITDTQYF	TGTGCCACCAGCAGGAGCCGAGAGACGATTACAGATACGCAGTATTTT
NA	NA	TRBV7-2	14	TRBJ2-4	CASSARDNKNIQYF	TGTGCCAGCAGCGCCCGGGACAACAAAAACATTCAGTACTTC
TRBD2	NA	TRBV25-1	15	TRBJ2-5	CASSEPGLAGRSQYF	TGTGCCAGCAGTGAACCGGGACTAGCGGGGAGGTCCCAGTACTTC
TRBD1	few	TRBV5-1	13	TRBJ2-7	CASSKGGAWEQYF	TGCGCCAGCAGTAAAGGGGGCGCGTGGGAGCAGTACTTC
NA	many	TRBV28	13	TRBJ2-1	CASTLGQNNEQFF	TGTGCCAGCACCCTAGGACAGAACAATGAGCAGTTCTTC
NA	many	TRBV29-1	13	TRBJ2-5	CSVEIWGAETQYF	TGCAGCGTTGAGATCTGGGGGGCGGAGACCCAGTACTTC
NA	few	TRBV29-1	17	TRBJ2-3	CSVDDPDQGGNTDTQYF	TGCAGCGTTGACGACCCGGACCAGGGAGGTAACACAGATACGCAGTATTTT
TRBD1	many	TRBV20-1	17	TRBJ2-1	CSARYLGQGGSYNEQFF	TGCAGTGCTAGATACCTGGGACAGGGAGGGAGCTACAATGAGCAGTTCTTC
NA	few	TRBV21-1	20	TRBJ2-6	CASSKDLRGKPPRGANVLTF	TGTGCCAGCAGCAAAGACTTACGTGGGAAGCCCCCGAGGGGGGCCAACGTCCTGACTTTC
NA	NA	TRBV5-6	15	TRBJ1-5	CASSRGQISNQPQHF	TGTGCCAGCAGCCGGGGGCAGATTAGCAATCAGCCCCAGCATTTT
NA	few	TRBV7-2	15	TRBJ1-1	CASTRLAWHLTEAFF	TGTGCCAGCACCCGTCTCGCGTGGCATCTCACTGAAGCTTTCTTT
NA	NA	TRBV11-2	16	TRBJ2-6	CASSPAPRSGANVLTF	TGTGCCAGCAGCCCCGCCCCGCGCTCTGGGGCCAACGTCCTGACTTTC
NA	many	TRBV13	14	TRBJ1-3	CASSLGMSRNTIYF	TGTGCCAGCAGCTTAGGGATGAGCCGAAACACCATATATTTT
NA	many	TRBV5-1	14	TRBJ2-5	CASKIGGLQETQYF	TGCGCCAGCAAAATCGGGGGACTTCAAGAGACCCAGTACTTC
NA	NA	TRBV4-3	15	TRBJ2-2	CASNGGYLNTGELFF	TGCGCCAGTAACGGGGGTTACCTAAACACCGGGGAGCTGTTTTTT
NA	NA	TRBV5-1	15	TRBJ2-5	CASSLTGTTRETQYF	TGCGCCAGCAGCTTGACGGGCACCACCCGTGAGACCCAGTACTTC
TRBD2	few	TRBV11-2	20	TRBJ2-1	CASRGFNRPDAGESYNEQFF	TGTGCCAGCAGGGGGTTTAACCGGCCTGACGCGGGGGAATCCTACAATGAGCAGTTCTTC
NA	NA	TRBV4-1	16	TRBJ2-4	CASSQGPYLAKNIQYF	TGCGCCAGCAGCCAGGGTCCGTACTTAGCCAAAAACATTCAGTACTTC
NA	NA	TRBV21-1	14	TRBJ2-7	CASSNRDSRDEQYF	TGTGCCAGCAGCAACCGGGACAGCCGGGACGAGCAGTACTTC
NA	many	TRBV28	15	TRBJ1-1	CASSLGVGLNTEAFF	TGTGCCAGCAGTTTAGGGGTGGGTCTGAACACTGAAGCTTTCTTT
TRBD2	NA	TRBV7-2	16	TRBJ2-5	CASSLALAGRAETQYF	TGTGCCAGCAGCTTAGCGCTAGCGGGGCGCGCGGAGACCCAGTACTTC
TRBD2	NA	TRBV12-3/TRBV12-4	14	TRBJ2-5	CASNGGVNQETQYF	TGTGCCAGCAATGGGGGGGTCAACCAAGAGACCCAGTACTTC
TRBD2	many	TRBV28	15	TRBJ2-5	CAIQLPTSGKETQYF	TGTGCCATCCAGTTACCGACTAGCGGCAAAGAGACCCAGTACTTC
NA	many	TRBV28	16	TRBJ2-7	CASSLGPRRYIYEQYF	TGTGCCAGCAGTTTAGGCCCCCGAAGGTATATATACGAGCAGTACTTC
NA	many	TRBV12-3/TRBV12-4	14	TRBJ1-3	CASSLRDNADTIYF	TGTGCCAGCAGTTTAAGGGACAACGCGGACACCATATATTTT
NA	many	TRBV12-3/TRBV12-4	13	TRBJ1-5	CASSLRGDQPQHF	TGTGCCAGCAGTTTGAGGGGGGATCAGCCCCAGCATTTT
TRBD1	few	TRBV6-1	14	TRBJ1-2	CASGTTGGLGGYTF	TGTGCCAGCGGCACAACAGGGGGTTTGGGGGGCTACACCTTC